This T cell receptor (beta chain) comes out of a study of blood T cell repertoires in COVID-19 (dated by TCRdb to about 2020). Looking at the study overall: Samples covering the acute and convalescent phases of COVID-19 were provided by collaborators in the United States, Italy and Spain. Sample metadata almost always included a de-identified subject ID, COVID-19 status, age in years and sex. The repertoires were made available in a free public database intended to serve as a resource for research on the immune response to SARS-CoV-2. Subjects who had been exposed to COVID-19, were actively infected with it, or had recovered from it provided the deeply sampled blood TCRbeta repertoires that made up the dataset. Samples were obtained from the ongoing ImmuneRACE study (first 160 participants) and from some 1,300 subjects provided by 6 global collaborators. The prospective study material was composed of cDNA or gDNA derived from T cells, B-cell-depleted T cells, or PBMCs. Where HLA class I and class II types were available, the types were taken from metadata supplied by the sample provider, not from assay-based typing.

The CDR3, from cysteine to phenylalanine, totals 11 residues. The DNA shown is the 33-base CDR3, in frame from base 1. The junction carries 11 bases between V and J, which are trimmed by 7 bases and 7 bases respectively. From a lookup of the germline V gene, CDR1 and CDR2 are SNHLY and FYNNEI. Notes on this clone: The clone's antigen remains unknown. No much larger clone is present one base from it, and per-base qualities are unavailable.

Results and caveats for the whole study, not just this receptor: Clinical and demographic metadata were provided uncurated, with the amount varying by source and participant.

Whole blood was collected in K2EDTA tubes by collaborating institutions according to the institutions' own protocols. For TCRbeta analysis, collaborator samples were shipped as frozen whole blood, as isolated PBMCs, or as DNA extracted from either sample type. TCRbeta CDR3 regions were amplified from genomic DNA using the immunoSEQ Assay, a bias-controlled multiplex PCR. As for the authors' bioinformatics: Within the assay, amplification of reference gene primers was used to estimate how many nucleated cells each sample contained. To quantify the absolute abundance of each unique TCRbeta CDR3 rearrangement, sequence reads were collapsed and filtered. For each sample, productive Simpson clonality was calculated by taking the square root of Simpson's diversity index across productive rearrangements. Entries here come from immuneACCESS through TCRdb and include only in-frame sequences with V and J called. Some clones fail to appear in such tables; in the studies checked, an unresolved V gene covers under half of the shortfall, and the cause of the remainder is unknown. V, J and clone size are those of that table, while D and trimming were read from the DNA. The sample table lists under 200,000 clones, over 80% of them with a count of one. The ten largest clones take up roughly 2.9% of the sample.

This TCR came from a woman aged 55-70 years with acute or convalescent COVID-19. The rearrangement combines TRBV2 with TRBJ2-7; no D segment can be confidently identified. Sequencing was carried out using peripheral blood. Here the CDR3 is given as CASMASREQYF. The nucleotide sequence is TGTGCCAGCATGGCCTCTCGTGAGCAGTACTTC.